This entry lists 13 T cell receptor beta chains sequenced from one sample in a study of shared clonotypes between healthy human individuals. Only in-frame clones appear in the TCRdb table, and some are missing; sequencing was by immunoSEQ multiplex PCR. The sample holds over 2 million clones, 85% to 95% seen once. Sequencing was performed on naive CD4+ T cells from PBMCs. Documented subset: CD45RA+ positively selected. These receptors originate from a man aged 18 to 35 in good health. Some clones in this sample may be carry-over from other donors' samples.

The chain couples TRBV11-2 to TRBJ1-1; 8 bases fit TRBD1. The ends lost 7 bases at V and 1 base at J; junction bases unmatched: 8. The germline gives CDR1 SGHAT, CDR2 FQNNGV. The CDR3 is 15 residues long. The CDR3 coding sequence is TGTGCCAGCATCTACCAGGGGGCGGCGAACACTGAAGCTTTCTTT. Its translation is CASIYQGAANTEAFF.

The V and J genes are TRBV19 and TRBJ1-5; 10 nucleotides agree with TRBD1. Germline V CDR1 and CDR2: LNHDA, SQIVND (reference sequence). Trimming removed 6 bases from V and 4 bases from J; junction bases left unmatched: 9. The CDR3 covers 16 residues. The CDR3 loop reads CASRDRDRGRNQPQHF. The CDR3 region has the DNA TGTGCCAGTAGGGACCGGGACAGGGGAAGGAATCAGCCCCAGCATTTT.

In the case of this clone: Other DNA sequences within the sample encode an identical CDR3. The chain combines TRBV2 with TRBJ2-7; 10 nucleotides align to TRBD1. Germline V gene data show CDR1 as SNHLY and CDR2 as FYNNEI. V lost 6 bases and J lost 2; bases outside the gene matches: 1. There are 13 residues in the CDR3. CDR3 in amino acids: CASSGQGAYEQYF. Here the CDR3 DNA reads TGTGCCAGCAGCGGACAGGGGGCCTACGAGCAGTACTTC. Together with reference TRBV2 and TRBJ2-7, the CDR3 gives the full variable domain: EPEVTQTPSHQVTQMGQEVILRCVPISNHLYFYWYRQILGQKVEFLVSFYNNEISEKSEIFDDQFSVERPDGSNFTLKIRSTKLEDSAMYFCASSGQGAYEQYFGPGTRLTVT.

The chain joins TRBV30 to TRBJ2-3; D may be TRBD2 (6 bases). CDR1 is GTSNPN and CDR2 is SVGIG in the germline V gene (reference sequence). Trimming cost V 3 bases and J 4 bases, with 11 bases left between them. The CDR3 has 13 amino acids. The CDR3, as DNA: TGTGCCTGGAGCGGAGGGGCCGCAGATACGCAGTATTTT. As protein: CAWSGGAADTQYF.

The V gene is TRBV28, the J gene TRBJ1-4; D gene uncertain. The CDR3 consists of 16 residues. V lost 5 bases and J lost 0, with 13 bases in between. The V gene's germline CDR1 is MDHEN and CDR2 SYDVKM. For the CDR3, the DNA is TGTGCCAGCAGTGCGCAGGCGGCTTCAACTAATGAAAAACTGTTTTTT. This encodes CASSAQAASTNEKLFF.

The chain uses TRBV7-9 and TRBJ2-3; D may match TRBD1 or TRBD2 (5 bases each). The germline CDR1 and CDR2 sequences are SEHNR and FQNEAQ (reference sequence). V gave up 4 bases and J gave up 2 bases, with 16 bases separating them. The CDR3 has 16 residues. The CDR3 region is CASSYPGASYTDTQYF. In nucleotides, the CDR3 is TGTGCCAGCAGCTATCCCGGGGCTTCCTACACAGATACGCAGTATTTT.

This clone was observed once. The chain combines TRBV4-1 with TRBJ1-2, with D tentatively TRBD1 (6 bases). V was shortened by 0 bases and J by 4 bases, with 18 bases between the two germline ends. The CDR3 is 17 amino acids. CDR1 MGHRA and CDR2 YSYEKL come from the germline V gene. The CDR3 reads CASSQDRWAGESYGYTF. The CDR3, as DNA: TGCGCCAGCAGCCAAGACCGGTGGGCAGGGGAAAGCTATGGCTACACCTTC.

The V call is TRBV19, the J call TRBJ2-7; either TRBD1 or TRBD2 may fit D (5 bases each). V shed 5 bases and J shed 3 bases, with 17 bases lying between them. The CDR3 totals 15 residues. Germline CDR1 is LNHDA and CDR2 is SQIVND (reference sequence). The chain's CDR3 is CASSRGWGSGYEQYF. CDR3 DNA sequence: TGTGCCAGTAGTCGGGGCTGGGGGAGCGGCTACGAGCAGTACTTC.

The chain employs TRBV7-2 and TRBJ1-5; 8 positions match TRBD1. The CDR3 loop spans 15 amino acids. After removal of 4 bases from V and 0 bases from J, the junction contained 2 bases not matched to a gene. Germline lookup yields CDR1 SGHTA and CDR2 FQGNSA. CDR3 protein: CASSWTGNSNQPQHF. DNA for the CDR3: TGTGCCAGCAGCTGGACAGGGAATAGCAATCAGCCCCAGCATTTT.

This clone was seen only once. The chain combines TRBV27 with TRBJ2-3, with D perhaps matching TRBD1 (5 bases). This CDR3 comprises 16 residues. Germline assignment: CDR1 MNHEY and CDR2 SMNVEV (reference sequence). Trimming took 4 bases from V and 4 from J, leaving 18 bases between them. CDR3 in amino acids: CASSSRRRGPPDTQYF. Written as DNA, the CDR3 is TGTGCCAGCAGTTCTCGTCGAAGGGGCCCCCCAGATACGCAGTATTTT.

The chain carries TRBV4-3 and TRBJ2-7; 8 bases agree with TRBD1. V trimming: 0 bases; J trimming: 0 bases; junction bases outside the gene matches: 7. The CDR3 has 17 amino acids. Germline V gene sequence: CDR1 LGHNA, CDR2 YSLEER. CDR3 protein: CASSQDLRTGSSYEQYF. The CDR3 region has the DNA TGCGCCAGCAGCCAAGACCTACGGACAGGGAGCTCCTACGAGCAGTACTTC.

Here the CDR3 reads CARDSTYEQYF. The CDR3 DNA is TGTGCCAGGGACAGCACCTACGAGCAGTACTTC. The chain employs TRBV19 and TRBJ2-7, with D maybe TRBD1 (6 bases). Per the germline V gene, CDR1 is LNHDA and CDR2 is SQIVND (reference sequence). V was shortened by 9 bases and J by 2 bases, with 8 bases between the two germline ends. This CDR3 is built from 11 residues.

The rearrangement joins TRBV6-6 to TRBJ2-5, with D possibly being TRBD1 (6 bases). This CDR3 spans 13 amino acids. V was trimmed by 10 bases and J by 5 bases, leaving 17 bases between them. Germline assignment: CDR1 MNHNY and CDR2 SVGAGI (reference sequence). The CDR3 DNA follows: TGTGCCATCTTTCAGGGGATTGGGGAGACCCAGTACTTC. This gives the protein CAIFQGIGETQYF.